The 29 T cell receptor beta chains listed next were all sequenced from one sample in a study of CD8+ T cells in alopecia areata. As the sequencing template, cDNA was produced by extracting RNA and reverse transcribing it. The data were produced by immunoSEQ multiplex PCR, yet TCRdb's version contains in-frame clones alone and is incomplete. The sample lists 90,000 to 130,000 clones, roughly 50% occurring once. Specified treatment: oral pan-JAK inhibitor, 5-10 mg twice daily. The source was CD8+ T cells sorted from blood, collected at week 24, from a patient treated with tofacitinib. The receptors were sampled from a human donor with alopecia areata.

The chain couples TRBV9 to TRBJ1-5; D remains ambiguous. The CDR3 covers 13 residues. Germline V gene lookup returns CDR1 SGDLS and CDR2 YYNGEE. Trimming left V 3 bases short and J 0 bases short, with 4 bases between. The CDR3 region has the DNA TGTGCCAGCAGCGAATATAGCAATCAGCCCCAGCATTTT. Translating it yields CASSEYSNQPQHF.

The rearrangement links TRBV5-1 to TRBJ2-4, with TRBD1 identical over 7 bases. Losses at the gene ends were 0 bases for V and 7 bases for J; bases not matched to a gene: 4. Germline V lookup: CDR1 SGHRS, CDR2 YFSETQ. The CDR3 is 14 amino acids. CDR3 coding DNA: TGCGCCAGCAGCTTGGAAGGGGGCCTGAACATTCAGTACTTC. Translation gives CASSLEGGLNIQYF.

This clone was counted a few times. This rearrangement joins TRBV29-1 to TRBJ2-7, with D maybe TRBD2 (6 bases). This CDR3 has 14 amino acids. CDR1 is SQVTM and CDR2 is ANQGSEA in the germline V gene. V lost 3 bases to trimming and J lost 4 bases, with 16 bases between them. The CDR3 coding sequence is TGCAGCGTTGAGTTGAAGGAGGGAGAATACGAGCAGTACTTC. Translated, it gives CSVELKEGEYEQYF.

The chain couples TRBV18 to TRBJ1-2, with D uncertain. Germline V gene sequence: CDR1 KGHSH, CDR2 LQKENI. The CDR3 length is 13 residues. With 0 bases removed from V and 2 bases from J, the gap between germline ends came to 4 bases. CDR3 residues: CASSPPENYGYTF. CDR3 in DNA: TGTGCCAGCTCACCACCCGAAAACTATGGCTACACCTTC.

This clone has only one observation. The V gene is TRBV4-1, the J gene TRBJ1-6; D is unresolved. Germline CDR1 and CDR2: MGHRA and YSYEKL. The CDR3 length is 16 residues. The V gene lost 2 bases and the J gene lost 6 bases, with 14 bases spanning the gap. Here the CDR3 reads CASSQNMGWVNSPLHF. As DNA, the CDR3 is TGCGCCAGCAGCCAAAATATGGGGTGGGTTAATTCACCCCTCCACTTT.

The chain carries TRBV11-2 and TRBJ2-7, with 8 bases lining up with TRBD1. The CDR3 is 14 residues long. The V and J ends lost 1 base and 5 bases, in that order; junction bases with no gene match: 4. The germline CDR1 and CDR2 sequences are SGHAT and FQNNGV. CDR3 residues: CASSLGTGFNEQYF. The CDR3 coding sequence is TGTGCCAGCAGCTTAGGGACAGGGTTTAACGAGCAGTACTTC.

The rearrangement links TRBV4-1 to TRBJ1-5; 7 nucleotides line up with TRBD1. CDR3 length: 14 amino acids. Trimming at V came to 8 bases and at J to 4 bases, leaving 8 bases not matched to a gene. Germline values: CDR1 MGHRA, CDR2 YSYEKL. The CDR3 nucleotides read TGCGCCAGCGGGGTGGGACAGACGAATCAGCCCCAGCATTTT. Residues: CASGVGQTNQPQHF.

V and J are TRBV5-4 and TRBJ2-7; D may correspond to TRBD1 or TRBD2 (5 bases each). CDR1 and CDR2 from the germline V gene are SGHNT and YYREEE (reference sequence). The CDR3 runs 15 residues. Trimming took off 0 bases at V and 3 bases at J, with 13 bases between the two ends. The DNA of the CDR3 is TGTGCCAGCAGCTTGGACGGCTGGGGGAACTACGAGCAGTACTTC. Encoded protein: CASSLDGWGNYEQYF.

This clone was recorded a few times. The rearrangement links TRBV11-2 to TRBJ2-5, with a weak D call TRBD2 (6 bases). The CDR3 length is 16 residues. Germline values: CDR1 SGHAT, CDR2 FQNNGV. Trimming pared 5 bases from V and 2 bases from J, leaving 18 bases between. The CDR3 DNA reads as TGTGCCAGCAGCCTAGCGCCGGGACTGCTACAAGAGACCCAGTACTTC. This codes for CASSLAPGLLQETQYF.

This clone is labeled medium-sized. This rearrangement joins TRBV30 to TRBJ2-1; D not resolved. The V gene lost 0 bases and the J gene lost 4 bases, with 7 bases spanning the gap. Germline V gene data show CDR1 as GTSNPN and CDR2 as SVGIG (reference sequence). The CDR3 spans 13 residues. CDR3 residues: CAWSVVGYNEQFF. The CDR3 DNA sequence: TGTGCCTGGAGTGTAGTGGGTTACAATGAGCAGTTCTTC.

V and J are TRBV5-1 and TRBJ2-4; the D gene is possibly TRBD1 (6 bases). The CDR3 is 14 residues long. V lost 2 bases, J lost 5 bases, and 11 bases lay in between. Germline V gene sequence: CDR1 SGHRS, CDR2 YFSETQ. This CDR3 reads CASSLGDNQNIQYF. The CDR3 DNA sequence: TGCGCCAGCAGCTTAGGGGACAACCAAAACATTCAGTACTTC. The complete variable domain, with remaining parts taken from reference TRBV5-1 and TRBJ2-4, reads KAGVTQTPRYLIKTRGQQVTLSCSPISGHRSVSWYQQTPGQGLQFLFEYFSETQRNKGNFPGRFSGRQFSNSRSEMNVSTLELGDSALYLCASSLGDNQNIQYFGAGTRLSVL.

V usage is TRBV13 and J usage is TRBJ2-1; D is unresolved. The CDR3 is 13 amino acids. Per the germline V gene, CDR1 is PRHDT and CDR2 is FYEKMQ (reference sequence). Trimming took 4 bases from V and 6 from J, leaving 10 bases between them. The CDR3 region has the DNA TGTGCCAGCAGCTCCTCCATGGGCAATGAGCAGTTCTTC. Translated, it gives CASSSSMGNEQFF.

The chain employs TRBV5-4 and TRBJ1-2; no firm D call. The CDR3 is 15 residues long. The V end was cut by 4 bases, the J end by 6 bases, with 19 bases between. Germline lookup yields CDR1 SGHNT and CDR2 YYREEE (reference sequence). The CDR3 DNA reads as TGTGCCAGCAGCGTCGGAAACGATCGTACAAATGGCTACACCTTC. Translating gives CASSVGNDRTNGYTF.

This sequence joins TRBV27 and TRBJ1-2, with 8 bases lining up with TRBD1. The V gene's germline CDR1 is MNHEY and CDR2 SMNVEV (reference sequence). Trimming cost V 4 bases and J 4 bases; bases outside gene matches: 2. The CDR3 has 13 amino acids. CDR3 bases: TGTGCCAGCAGTTCTCAGGGGGCCTATGGCTACACCTTC. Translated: CASSSQGAYGYTF.

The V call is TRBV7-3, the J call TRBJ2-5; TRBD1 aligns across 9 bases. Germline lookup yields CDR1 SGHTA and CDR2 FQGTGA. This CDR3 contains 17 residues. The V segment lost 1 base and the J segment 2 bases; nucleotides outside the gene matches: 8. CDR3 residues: CASSLKAWGQGQETQYF. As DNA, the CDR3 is TGTGCCAGCAGCTTAAAGGCTTGGGGACAGGGACAAGAGACCCAGTACTTC.

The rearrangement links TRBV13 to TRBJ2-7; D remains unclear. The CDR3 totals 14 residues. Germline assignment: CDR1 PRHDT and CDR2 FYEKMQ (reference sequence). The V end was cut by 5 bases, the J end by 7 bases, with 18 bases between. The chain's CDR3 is CASSLSLVPREQYF. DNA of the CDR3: TGTGCCAGCAGCCTGAGTCTAGTGCCTCGGGAGCAGTACTTC.

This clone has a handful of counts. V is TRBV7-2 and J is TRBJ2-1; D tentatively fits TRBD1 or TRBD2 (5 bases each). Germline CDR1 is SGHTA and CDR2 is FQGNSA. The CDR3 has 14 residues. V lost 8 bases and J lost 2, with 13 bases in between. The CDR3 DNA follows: TGTGCCAGCGGCCCGGGACCCACCTACAATGAGCAGTTCTTC. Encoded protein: CASGPGPTYNEQFF.

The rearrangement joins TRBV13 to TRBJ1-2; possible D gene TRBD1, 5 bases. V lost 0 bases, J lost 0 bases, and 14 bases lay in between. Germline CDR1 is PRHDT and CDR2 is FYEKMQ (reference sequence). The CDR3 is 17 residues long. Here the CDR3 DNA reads TGTGCCAGCAGCTTAGGGCAGGGAACTATATCTAACTATGGCTACACCTTC. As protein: CASSLGQGTISNYGYTF.

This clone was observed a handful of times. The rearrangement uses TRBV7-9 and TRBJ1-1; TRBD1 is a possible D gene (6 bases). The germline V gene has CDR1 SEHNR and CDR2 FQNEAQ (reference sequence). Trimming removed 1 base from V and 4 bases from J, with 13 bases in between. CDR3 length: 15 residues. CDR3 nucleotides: TGTGCCAGCAGCTTAGAACAGGGCGCGTTCACTGAAGCTTTCTTT. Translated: CASSLEQGAFTEAFF.

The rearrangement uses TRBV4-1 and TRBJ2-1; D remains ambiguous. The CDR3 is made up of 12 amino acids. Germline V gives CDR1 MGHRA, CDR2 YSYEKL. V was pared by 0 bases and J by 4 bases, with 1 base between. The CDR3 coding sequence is TGCGCCAGCAGCCAAGATTACAATGAGCAGTTCTTC. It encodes CASSQDYNEQFF.

Here the CDR3 DNA reads TGTGCCAGCAGCGGGGCCGGCTCCTACGAGCAGTACTTC. Translation: CASSGAGSYEQYF. The chain couples TRBV9 to TRBJ2-7; D uncertain. Germline V gene sequence: CDR1 SGDLS, CDR2 YYNGEE. V lost 3 bases and J lost 0, with 7 bases in between. The CDR3 totals 13 residues.

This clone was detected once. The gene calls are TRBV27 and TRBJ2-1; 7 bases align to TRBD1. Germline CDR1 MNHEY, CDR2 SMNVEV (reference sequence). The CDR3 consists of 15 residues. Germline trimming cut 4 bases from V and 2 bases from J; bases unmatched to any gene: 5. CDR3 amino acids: CASSYDRDPYNEQFF. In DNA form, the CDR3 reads TGTGCCAGCAGTTACGACAGGGATCCCTACAATGAGCAGTTCTTC.

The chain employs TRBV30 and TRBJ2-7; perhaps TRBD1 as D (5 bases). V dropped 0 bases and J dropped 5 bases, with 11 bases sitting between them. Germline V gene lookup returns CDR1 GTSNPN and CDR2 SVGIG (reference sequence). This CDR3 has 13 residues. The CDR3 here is CAWSVFAGNEQYF. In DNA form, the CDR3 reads TGTGCCTGGAGTGTATTTGCAGGGAACGAGCAGTACTTC.

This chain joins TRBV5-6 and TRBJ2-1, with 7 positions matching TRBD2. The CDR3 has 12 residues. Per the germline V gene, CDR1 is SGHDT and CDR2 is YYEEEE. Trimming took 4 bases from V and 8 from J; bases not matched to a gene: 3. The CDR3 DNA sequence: TGTGCCAGCAGCCCGGGGGGTTATGAGCAGTTCTTC. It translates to CASSPGGYEQFF.

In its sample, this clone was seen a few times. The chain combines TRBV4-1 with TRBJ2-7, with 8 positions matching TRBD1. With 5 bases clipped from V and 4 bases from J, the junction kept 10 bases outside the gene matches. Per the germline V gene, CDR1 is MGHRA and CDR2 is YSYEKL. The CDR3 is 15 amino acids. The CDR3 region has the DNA TGCGCCAGCAGCTACCGGACAGGGTCGTTTTACGAGCAGTACTTC. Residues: CASSYRTGSFYEQYF.

The CDR3 is CASSLTGNQETQYF. For the CDR3, the DNA is TGTGCCAGCAGCTTGACAGGGAACCAAGAGACCCAGTACTTC. V and J are TRBV7-8 and TRBJ2-5; 7 nucleotides agree with TRBD1. The CDR3 loop spans 14 amino acids. Germline V CDR1 and CDR2: SGHVS, FQNEAQ. Trimming at V came to 3 bases and at J to 0 bases, leaving 1 base not matched to a gene.

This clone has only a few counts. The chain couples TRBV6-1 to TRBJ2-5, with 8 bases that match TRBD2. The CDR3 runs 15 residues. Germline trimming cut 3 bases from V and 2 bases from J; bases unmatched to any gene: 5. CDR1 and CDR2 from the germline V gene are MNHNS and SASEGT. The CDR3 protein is CASSESGGGQETQYF. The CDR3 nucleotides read TGTGCCAGCAGTGAGTCTGGCGGGGGGCAAGAGACCCAGTACTTC.

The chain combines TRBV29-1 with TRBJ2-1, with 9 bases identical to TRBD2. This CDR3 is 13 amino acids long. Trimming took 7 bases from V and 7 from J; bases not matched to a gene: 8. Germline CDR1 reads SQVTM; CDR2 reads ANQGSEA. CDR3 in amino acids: CSDHSGGPNEQFF. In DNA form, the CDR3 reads TGCAGCGACCATAGCGGGGGCCCGAATGAGCAGTTCTTC.

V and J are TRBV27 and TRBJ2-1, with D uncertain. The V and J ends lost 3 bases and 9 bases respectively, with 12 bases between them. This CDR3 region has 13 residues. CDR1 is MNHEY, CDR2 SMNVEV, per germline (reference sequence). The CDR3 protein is CASSFGDWGEQFF. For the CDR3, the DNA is TGTGCCAGCAGTTTTGGGGATTGGGGTGAGCAGTTCTTC.